The 7 T cell receptor beta chains listed next were all sequenced from one sample in a study of blood T cell repertoires in COVID-19. The assay was immunoSEQ multiplex PCR, and TCRdb's table has in-frame clones only and misses some. This sample has around 350,000 clones, with around 87% found just once. Sequencing input: peripheral blood. Source of these receptors: a human donor in a cohort sampled during active COVID-19.

The V gene is TRBV3-1 (or the pseudogene TRBV3-2), the J gene TRBJ2-3; TRBD2 aligns across 8 bases. The CDR3 has 15 amino acids. From germline, CDR1 is LGHDT and CDR2 YNNKEL (reference sequence). The J segment lost 0 bases and the V segment lost 4 bases, leaving 3 bases of the junction unmatched. This CDR3 reads CASSPGGTSTDTQYF. For the CDR3, the DNA is TGTGCCAGCAGCCCGGGGGGGACTAGCACAGATACGCAGTATTTT.

The chain has TRBV2 and TRBJ1-6; TRBD1 might be the D (6 bases). The germline V gene encodes CDR1 SNHLY and CDR2 FYNNEI. Trimming shortened V by 9 bases and J by 14 bases, and 20 bases separated the two germline ends. The CDR3 contains 13 residues. As DNA, the CDR3 is TGTGCCAGTGGATCGACAGGAACGGAGACCCTCCACTTT. This sequence encodes CASGSTGTETLHF.

This chain uses TRBV7-9 with TRBJ1-4; 7 nucleotides agree with TRBD1. Germline CDR1 SEHNR, CDR2 FQNEAQ (reference sequence). With 4 bases clipped from V and 7 bases from J, the junction kept 18 bases outside the gene matches. There are 18 residues in the CDR3. CDR3 DNA sequence: TGTGCCAGCAGCTCGACACAGGGGCAGAACGAGGCGGCTGAAAAACTGTTTTTT. Translating gives CASSSTQGQNEAAEKLFF.

V is TRBV30 and J is TRBJ1-2, with D unresolved. Germline assignment: CDR1 GTSNPN and CDR2 SVGIG (reference sequence). The V end lost 0 bases, the J end lost 4 bases, and 21 bases lay between the germline ends. The CDR3 consists of 17 residues. The CDR3 region has the DNA TGTGCCTGGAGTGTACGACGGGTTCTCCTCCACGGCTATGGCTACACCTTC. It yields the protein CAWSVRRVLLHGYGYTF.

The V and J genes are TRBV5-1 and TRBJ2-2; D is possibly TRBD2 (6 bases). Trimming shortened V by 0 bases and J by 5 bases, and 11 bases separated the two germline ends. The germline CDR1 and CDR2 sequences are SGHRS and YFSETQ. The CDR3 spans 15 residues. The CDR3 loop is CASSLEAGSTGELFF. CDR3 DNA: TGCGCCAGCAGCTTGGAAGCGGGTTCAACCGGGGAGCTGTTTTTT.

The gene calls are TRBV3-1 (or the pseudogene TRBV3-2) and TRBJ2-7; D may be TRBD2 (7 bases). Trimming removed 4 bases from V and 6 bases from J, with 16 bases in between. Germline lookup yields CDR1 LGHDT and CDR2 YNNKEL (reference sequence). This CDR3 region has 14 residues. The CDR3 here is CASSRGGGDFEQYF. The CDR3, as DNA: TGTGCCAGCAGCCGGGGCGGGGGCGATTTCGAGCAGTACTTC.

This rearrangement joins TRBV9 to TRBJ2-5; 10 positions agree with TRBD2. Trimming removed 4 bases from V and 2 bases from J; junction bases left unmatched: 2. The length of the CDR3 is 14 residues. Germline lookup yields CDR1 SGDLS and CDR2 YYNGEE. The CDR3 sequence: CASSTSGEQETQYF. The CDR3 nucleotides are TGTGCCAGCAGCACTAGCGGGGAACAAGAGACCCAGTACTTC.